These 14 T cell receptor beta chains came from one sample sequenced in a study of radiation and T cells in renal cell carcinoma. Time point given: blood 2 weeks post-SBRT. As for treatment: 15 Gy SBRT to primary tumor, nephrectomy 4 weeks later. Assay used: immunoSEQ multiplex PCR; TCRdb lists only in-frame clones, some missing. The sample lists about 49,000 clones, approximately 80% occurring once. The sample in question was blood, obtained from a patient whose treatment included radiotherapy and nephrectomy. The receptors originated from a woman aged 70 to 79 with renal cell carcinoma.

This rearrangement joins TRBV7-2 to TRBJ2-2; 9 nucleotides align to TRBD1. Per the germline V gene, CDR1 is SGHTA and CDR2 is FQGNSA. The CDR3 spans 15 residues. V trimming: 2 bases; J trimming: 6 bases; junction bases outside the gene matches: 4. The chain's CDR3 is CASSLPGQGPGELFF. The CDR3 nucleotides are TGTGCCAGCAGCTTACCGGGACAGGGTCCCGGGGAGCTGTTTTTT.

This clone was counted a single time. This chain joins TRBV2 and TRBJ2-2; 13 bases map to TRBD2. CDR3 length equals 16 residues. V shed 7 bases and J 4 bases; nucleotides not matched to a gene: 6. Germline values: CDR1 SNHLY, CDR2 FYNNEI. CDR3 bases: TGTGCCAGCATCGAGAGGACTAGCGGGAGCACCGGGGAGCTGTTTTTT. This codes for CASIERTSGSTGELFF.

CDR3 sequence reads: CASSDPGAIYEQYF. CDR3 nucleotide sequence: TGTGCCAGCAGTGACCCAGGGGCGATCTACGAGCAGTACTTC. The V gene is TRBV2, the J gene TRBJ2-7; the D gene is possibly TRBD1 (6 bases). The length of the CDR3 is 14 residues. V shed 3 bases and J shed 3 bases, with 12 bases lying between them. Germline lookup yields CDR1 SNHLY and CDR2 FYNNEI.

A single count supports this clone. The genes are TRBV7-8 and TRBJ1-1; 9 nucleotides match TRBD1. Germline V gives CDR1 SGHVS, CDR2 FQNEAQ. The junction had 8 bases not matched to a gene; V was cut back by 5 bases and J by 1 base. The CDR3 extends over 16 amino acids. The CDR3, as DNA: TGTGCCAGCAGCCAACAGGGGGCTAATAGGAACACTGAAGCTTTCTTT. Protein sequence: CASSQQGANRNTEAFF.

The chain recombines TRBV27 with TRBJ1-1; TRBD1 matches at 7 bases. Unmatched junction bases numbered 19, after V lost 6 bases and J lost 3 bases. The CDR3 is 18 residues long. Germline CDR1 and CDR2: MNHEY and SMNVEV (reference sequence). The CDR3 region has the DNA TGTGCCAGCAGCCGACAGGGTTGGTACCCGGGCGAGTACACTGAAGCTTTCTTT. This sequence encodes CASSRQGWYPGEYTEAFF.

The rearrangement uses TRBV19 and TRBJ1-5; tentatively, D is TRBD1 (5 bases). Germline V CDR1 and CDR2: LNHDA, SQIVND (reference sequence). Trimming shortened V by 7 bases and J by 0 bases, and 19 bases separated the two germline ends. The CDR3 spans 17 residues. CDR3 nucleotide sequence: TGTGCCAGTACCACCCGGGGACGGAGATATAGCAATCAGCCCCAGCATTTT. Its protein product is CASTTRGRRYSNQPQHF.

The rearrangement links TRBV5-1 to TRBJ1-1; D is undetermined. This CDR3 has 14 residues. Germline V gene lookup returns CDR1 SGHRS and CDR2 YFSETQ. The germline V and J ends were trimmed by 6 bases and 0 bases, with 12 bases remaining between them. CDR3 bases: TGCGCCAGCAACCTCGGCAGCATGAACACTGAAGCTTTCTTT. The encoded protein is CASNLGSMNTEAFF.

This clone was counted only a few times. This rearrangement joins TRBV5-1 to TRBJ2-2; D might be TRBD1 (5 bases). Trimming stripped 1 base from V and 2 bases from J, with 9 bases between. This CDR3 contains 15 residues. Germline lookup yields CDR1 SGHRS and CDR2 YFSETQ. CDR3 in amino acids: CASSLKQANTGELFF. The CDR3 DNA follows: TGCGCCAGCAGCTTGAAACAGGCTAACACCGGGGAGCTGTTTTTT.

This chain connects TRBV6-1 to TRBJ2-7, with TRBD1 matching 10 bases. CDR1 MNHNS and CDR2 SASEGT come from the germline V gene. J lost 3 bases, V lost 4 bases, and 3 bases had no gene match. The CDR3 totals 14 residues. CDR3 loop: CASSATGGRYEQYF. The CDR3 DNA follows: TGTGCCAGCAGTGCGACAGGGGGCCGCTACGAGCAGTACTTC.

The chain employs TRBV28 and TRBJ1-4, with 9 bases that match TRBD1. V gave up 6 bases and J gave up 4 bases; unmatched junction bases: 6. CDR1 is MDHEN and CDR2 is SYDVKM in the germline V gene. This CDR3 has 15 amino acids. The CDR3 bases are TGTGCCAGCAGCGCCCCGGGACAGGGTAATGAAAAACTGTTTTTT. Translated: CASSAPGQGNEKLFF.

In its sample, this clone was seen a few times. The gene calls are TRBV9 and TRBJ1-1, with 8 bases that match TRBD1. The germline gives CDR1 SGDLS, CDR2 YYNGEE. The CDR3 covers 13 residues. Unmatched junction bases numbered 3, after V lost 4 bases and J lost 4 bases. DNA of the CDR3: TGTGCCAGCAGCAAGACAGGGGTCACTGAAGCTTTCTTT. It yields the protein CASSKTGVTEAFF.

The rearrangement joins TRBV7-9 to TRBJ2-3; 15 bases align to TRBD2. Germline V CDR1 and CDR2: SEHNR, FQNEAQ (reference sequence). CDR3 size: 15 residues. J was trimmed by 6 bases and V by 3 bases; bases with no gene match: 1. CDR3 DNA: TGTGCCAGCAGCTTCGGACTAGCGGGAGGGGATACGCAGTATTTT. As protein: CASSFGLAGGDTQYF.

The chain carries TRBV30 and TRBJ2-2, with D unclear. CDR3 length: 13 residues. The germline gives CDR1 GTSNPN, CDR2 SVGIG (reference sequence). The V gene lost 2 bases and the J gene lost 0 bases, with 4 bases spanning the gap. This CDR3 reads CAWSRPNTGELFF. CDR3 DNA sequence: TGTGCCTGGAGTAGACCGAACACCGGGGAGCTGTTTTTT. Filled out from reference TRBV30 and TRBJ2-2, the complete variable domain reads SQTIHQWPATLVQPVGSPLSLECTVEGTSNPNLYWYRQAAGRGLQLLFYSVGIGQISSEVPQNLSASRPQDRQFILSSKKLLLSDSGFYLCAWSRPNTGELFFGEGSRLTVL.

This chain links TRBV2 with TRBJ2-7, with TRBD2 matching 7 bases. This CDR3 is built from 15 residues. From germline, CDR1 is SNHLY and CDR2 FYNNEI. Unmatched junction bases numbered 7, after V lost 3 bases and J lost 2 bases. CDR3 region: CASSDRLAETYEQYF. DNA of the CDR3: TGTGCCAGCAGTGATAGGCTAGCGGAGACCTACGAGCAGTACTTC.